This passage covers 13 T cell receptor beta chains from one sample sequenced in a study of blood T cell repertoires in COVID-19. Method: immunoSEQ multiplex PCR; TCRdb's copy keeps in-frame clones and lacks some. The repertoire consists of 250,000 to 350,000 clones, with under 90% occurring once and the leading ten covering roughly 0.96%. The sequencing input was peripheral blood. These receptors originate from a middle-aged woman who had recovered from COVID-19.

The gene calls are TRBV9 and TRBJ2-7; D may be TRBD1 (7 bases). Per germline, CDR1 SGDLS and CDR2 YYNGEE. CDR3 length: 15 residues. Between the trimmed V and J ends, which lost 0 bases and 4 bases, there was a span of 14 bases. As DNA, the CDR3 is TGTGCCAGCAGCGTAGGTTCATCAGGGGGGTACGAGCAGTACTTC. It specifies CASSVGSSGGYEQYF. Complete variable domain (other parts from reference TRBV9 and TRBJ2-7): DSGVTQTPKHLITATGQRVTLRCSPRSGDLSVYWYQQSLDQGLQFLIQYYNGEERAKGNILERFSAQQFPDLHSELNLSSLELGDSALYFCASSVGSSGGYEQYFGPGTRLTVT.

The chain uses TRBV18 and TRBJ2-1, with D maybe TRBD2 (6 bases). CDR1 and CDR2 (germline): KGHSH, LQKENI. This CDR3 spans 17 amino acids. V lost 2 bases and J lost 4, with 18 bases in between. The CDR3 DNA sequence: TGTGCCAGCTCACCATTGTTGTCGGGAGCGTCATACAATGAGCAGTTCTTC. Protein: CASSPLLSGASYNEQFF.

The gene calls are TRBV9 and TRBJ2-6; D is possibly TRBD1 (6 bases). The CDR3 runs 16 residues. The V end was cut by 2 bases, the J end by 0 bases, with 9 bases between. Per the germline V gene, CDR1 is SGDLS and CDR2 is YYNGEE. Written as DNA, the CDR3 is TGTGCCAGCAGCGTCCCACAGGGCTCTGGGGCCAACGTCCTGACTTTC. Its protein product is CASSVPQGSGANVLTF.

The rearrangement uses TRBV7-9 and TRBJ2-2, with 13 bases that match TRBD2. The CDR3 contains 18 residues. Germline V gene lookup returns CDR1 SEHNR and CDR2 FQNEAQ (reference sequence). After removal of 0 bases from V and 1 base from J, the junction contained 2 bases not matched to a gene. The CDR3 coding sequence is TGTGCCAGCAGCTTAGCGCGACTAGCGGGAGGGAACACCGGGGAGCTGTTTTTT. Its protein is CASSLARLAGGNTGELFF.

The rearrangement joins TRBV11-3 to TRBJ1-4, with D perhaps matching TRBD1 (5 bases). Germline V gives CDR1 SGHNT, CDR2 YENEEA. The CDR3 covers 15 residues. V lost 2 bases, J lost 2 bases, and 9 bases lay in between. The CDR3 protein is CASSLQGTTNEKLFF. The CDR3 DNA reads TGTGCCAGCAGCTTACAGGGAACTACTAATGAAAAACTGTTTTTT.

The chain employs TRBV6-4 and TRBJ2-7, with TRBD2 matching 8 bases. This CDR3 region has 14 residues. J gave up 7 bases and V 4 bases, and 9 bases lay outside the gene matches. The germline V gene has CDR1 MRHNA and CDR2 SNTAGT. Here the CDR3 reads CASSVTSASGEQYF. CDR3 DNA sequence: TGTGCCAGCAGTGTGACTAGCGCCTCGGGGGAGCAGTACTTC.

This chain connects TRBV19 to TRBJ1-2, with TRBD1 as a possible D gene (6 bases). Germline CDR1 is LNHDA and CDR2 is SQIVND (reference sequence). The CDR3 sequence is 11 residues long. Trimming shortened V by 10 bases and J by 10 bases, and 16 bases separated the two germline ends. The CDR3 loop reads CATWNRVAYTF. The CDR3 nucleotides are TGTGCCACCTGGAACAGGGTGGCCTACACCTTC.

The chain combines TRBV3-1 (or the pseudogene TRBV3-2) with TRBJ2-1; 16 bases agree with TRBD2. The CDR3 contains 16 residues. The V segment lost 3 bases and the J segment 8 bases; nucleotides outside the gene matches: 4. Per germline, CDR1 LGHDT and CDR2 YNNKEL (reference sequence). The CDR3 DNA reads as TGTGCCAGCAGCCAGCCCGGGACTAGCGGGAGGGATGAGCAGTTCTTC. This codes for CASSQPGTSGRDEQFF.

With regard to this clone: Other DNA sequences from this sample encode an identical CDR3 as well. This rearrangement joins TRBV5-1 to TRBJ1-5; a weak D match, TRBD1 (6 bases). V was pared by 0 bases and J by 2 bases, with 9 bases between. The length of the CDR3 is 15 residues. Germline V gene data show CDR1 as SGHRS and CDR2 as YFSETQ. Written as DNA, the CDR3 is TGCGCCAGCAGCTTGGAGGGGGAAGGCAATCAGCCCCAGCATTTT. This gives the protein CASSLEGEGNQPQHF. The whole variable domain, filled in from reference TRBV5-1 and TRBJ1-5, reads KAGVTQTPRYLIKTRGQQVTLSCSPISGHRSVSWYQQTPGQGLQFLFEYFSETQRNKGNFPGRFSGRQFSNSRSEMNVSTLELGDSALYLCASSLEGEGNQPQHFGDGTRLSIL.

The chain recombines TRBV6-4 with TRBJ1-1, with 7 bases fitting TRBD1. The trim removed 3 bases at V and 2 bases at J, leaving 9 bases unmatched. The V gene's germline CDR1 is MRHNA and CDR2 SNTAGT. CDR3 length: 16 amino acids. CDR3 DNA: TGTGCCAGCAGTGAGTCCGGGACAGTGCCAAACACTGAAGCTTTCTTT. Translating it yields CASSESGTVPNTEAFF.

This chain connects TRBV5-1 to TRBJ2-1; D remains ambiguous. Germline V lookup: CDR1 SGHRS, CDR2 YFSETQ. V was cut by 0 bases and J by 6 bases, with 10 bases left in between. This CDR3 contains 14 residues. CDR3 sequence: CASSLVSASNEQFF. The CDR3 DNA reads as TGCGCCAGCAGCTTGGTGTCCGCCAGCAATGAGCAGTTCTTC.

This sequence joins TRBV27 and TRBJ1-2; D remains ambiguous. CDR1 and CDR2 from the germline V gene are MNHEY and SMNVEV (reference sequence). This CDR3 is 15 amino acids long. The V gene lost 5 bases and the J gene lost 4 bases, with 17 bases spanning the gap. The chain's CDR3 is CASSPPPGKAYGYTF. CDR3 nucleotides: TGTGCCAGCAGTCCGCCCCCGGGGAAGGCCTATGGCTACACCTTC.

DNA of the CDR3: TGTGCCTGGAGTGTATACGGGACAGGGGGCATGGGTCAGCCCCAGCATTTT. This sequence encodes CAWSVYGTGGMGQPQHF. This sequence joins TRBV30 and TRBJ1-5, with 12 bases fitting TRBD1. The CDR3 loop spans 17 amino acids. Trimming took 0 bases from V and 6 from J; bases not matched to a gene: 9. The V gene's germline CDR1 is GTSNPN and CDR2 SVGIG (reference sequence).